These 7 T cell receptor beta chains originate from one sample sequenced in a study of blood T cell repertoires in COVID-19. Generated by immunoSEQ multiplex PCR, the TCRdb table keeps only in-frame clones and is missing some. The sample shows under 200,000 clones, about 88% of them seen only once. Sequencing was done on a sample of peripheral blood. Receptor source: a man in his sixties with COVID-19, enrolled during active disease.

This chain connects TRBV5-1 to TRBJ1-2, with 8 bases lining up with TRBD1. J was trimmed by 0 bases and V by 0 bases; bases with no gene match: 7. Germline V gene lookup returns CDR1 SGHRS and CDR2 YFSETQ. This CDR3 has 17 residues. CDR3 nucleotide sequence: TGCGCCAGCAGCTTGGGCGGGACAGGCTCCGCTAACTATGGCTACACCTTC. This encodes CASSLGGTGSANYGYTF.

The chain combines TRBV19 with TRBJ2-3; TRBD2 matches 13 bases. V trimming: 4 bases; J trimming: 6 bases; junction bases outside the gene matches: 7. This CDR3 has 16 residues. Germline V gene lookup returns CDR1 LNHDA and CDR2 SQIVND (reference sequence). Written as DNA, the CDR3 is TGTGCCAGTAGTAAGAGGACTAGCGGGAGTGGGGATACGCAGTATTTT. Amino acid sequence: CASSKRTSGSGDTQYF.

The chain recombines TRBV19 with TRBJ2-2, with a possible D match to TRBD2 (6 bases). This CDR3 is 14 amino acids long. Germline V gene lookup returns CDR1 LNHDA and CDR2 SQIVND (reference sequence). The germline V and J ends were trimmed by 8 bases and 0 bases, with 10 bases remaining between them. Here the CDR3 DNA reads TGTGCCAGTCGGGCGGGGTCGAACACCGGGGAGCTGTTTTTT. This sequence encodes CASRAGSNTGELFF.

The gene calls are TRBV5-1 and TRBJ2-7, with TRBD2 as a possible D gene (6 bases). The CDR3 length is 14 residues. The V and J ends lost 6 bases and 0 bases respectively, with 13 bases between them. Looked up from germline, CDR1 is SGHRS and CDR2 is YFSETQ. The CDR3 nucleotides read TGCGCCAGCACCGAAGGAGGGTCCTCCTACGAGCAGTACTTC. This codes for CASTEGGSSYEQYF.

This chain links TRBV28 with TRBJ2-7, with D possibly being TRBD2 (5 bases). Germline V CDR1 and CDR2: MDHEN, SYDVKM. Trimming pared 7 bases from V and 3 bases from J, leaving 13 bases between. CDR3 length equals 13 residues. The CDR3 nucleotides are TGTGCCAGCACGTCAGGAGAGGGCTACGAGCAGTACTTC. It encodes CASTSGEGYEQYF.

The chain links TRBV3-1 (or the pseudogene TRBV3-2) to TRBJ2-1, with TRBD2 identical over 9 bases. The CDR3 runs 16 residues. The germline CDR1 and CDR2 sequences are LGHDT and YNNKEL (reference sequence). Trimming removed 0 bases from V and 6 bases from J; junction bases left unmatched: 6. In DNA, the CDR3 is TGTGCCAGCAGCCAAGAGGGACTAGCTATTACCAATGAGCAGTTCTTC. Translation gives CASSQEGLAITNEQFF.

The chain employs TRBV11-2 and TRBJ2-6, with TRBD1 matching over 10 bases. The J segment lost 2 bases and the V segment lost 5 bases, leaving 9 bases of the junction unmatched. Germline CDR1 reads SGHAT; CDR2 reads FQNNGV. The length of the CDR3 is 18 residues. CDR3 loop: CASSQGDRGIPGANVLTF. The CDR3 nucleotides are TGTGCCAGCAGCCAGGGGGACAGGGGAATACCTGGGGCCAACGTCCTGACTTTC.